The 11 T cell receptor beta chains below were found in one sample sequenced in a study of CD8+CD57+ T cells in acquired aplastic anemia. According to the study, genomic DNA was the template for TCR beta VDJ and CDR3 profiling. TCRdb called the reads again in MiXCR, with one record for every CDR3 protein. The sample lists some 220,000 distinct CDR3 sequences, roughly 33% occurring once. The sample comprised sorted CD4+, CD8+, or CD8+CD57+ T cells (not recorded which) from PBMCs. The receptors here all came from a human donor in good health, serving as a control.

Of note for this clonotype: A read error is possible here, since a much larger clone lies one base away. The chain combines TRBV29-1 with TRBJ2-1, with D perhaps matching TRBD2 (6 bases). This CDR3 region has 13 residues. Germline-derived CDR1 and CDR2 are SQVTM and ANQGSEA. V lost 7 bases and J lost 2, with 12 bases in between. This CDR3 is CSGEEGTYNEQFF. DNA for the CDR3: TGCAGCGGGGAGGAAGGGACCTACAATGAGCAGTTCTTC.

In this sample, this clonotype turned up many times. This sequence joins TRBV25-1 and TRBJ1-2; 8 bases are shared with TRBD1. Per the germline V gene, CDR1 is MGHDK and CDR2 is SYGVNS. Germline trimming cut 3 bases from V and 2 bases from J; bases unmatched to any gene: 5. The CDR3 is made up of 15 amino acids. The CDR3 loop is CASSDLRQGNYGYTF. CDR3 DNA: TGTGCCAGCAGTGACCTCAGACAGGGGAACTATGGCTACACCTTC.

V and J are TRBV3-1 and TRBJ1-1; tentative D call: TRBD1 (6 bases). CDR1 is LGHDT and CDR2 is YNNKEL in the germline V gene (reference sequence). CDR3 length equals 14 residues. V was cut by 8 bases and J by 3 bases, with 16 bases left in between. The CDR3 spells CASQGGYRDTEAFF. The CDR3 nucleotides read TGTGCCAGCCAAGGGGGATACAGGGACACTGAAGCTTTCTTT. The full variable domain, in which reference TRBV3-1 and TRBJ1-1 provide the parts outside the CDR3, is DTAVSQTPKYLVTQMGNDKSIKCEQNLGHDTMYWYKQDSKKFLKIMFSYNNKELIINETVPNRFSPKSPDKAHLNLHINSLELGDSAVYFCASQGGYRDTEAFFGQGTRLTVV.

This rearrangement joins TRBV2 to TRBJ1-1; 7 nucleotides agree with TRBD1. The germline V gene encodes CDR1 SNHLY and CDR2 FYNNEI. The CDR3 covers 17 residues. Unmatched junction bases numbered 10, after V lost 3 bases and J lost 0 bases. The CDR3 coding sequence is TGTGCCAGCAGTGACAACTCTTGGGGACAGCTGAACACTGAAGCTTTCTTT. Translation gives CASSDNSWGQLNTEAFF.

Worth noting for this clonotype: It may be a read error: a sequence one base away is much more abundant. The J gene is TRBJ1-5, the V gene TRBV14; D might be TRBD1 (5 bases). The germline gives CDR1 SGHDN, CDR2 FVKESK. The CDR3 loop spans 17 amino acids. CDR3 bases: TGTGCCTGCAGCCAAGACGTTGCCAGGGAAGGCAATCAGCCCCAGCATTTT. Translated: CACSQDVAREGNQPQHF.

This clonotype has a count of ten or more. The V call is TRBV4-1, the J call TRBJ1-6, with TRBD1 as a possible D gene (5 bases). Trimming removed 1 base at V and 6 bases at J, with 19 bases between. The germline V gene encodes CDR1 MGHRA and CDR2 YSYEKL. The CDR3 extends over 18 amino acids. The CDR3 reads CASSQVDSWGKANSPLHF. CDR3 nucleotides: TGCGCCAGCAGCCAAGTGGATTCTTGGGGGAAGGCTAATTCACCCCTCCACTTT.

This clonotype was observed at least ten times. This chain joins TRBV2 and TRBJ1-2; 7 bases line up with TRBD1. The CDR3 runs to 13 residues. Germline CDR1 is SNHLY and CDR2 is FYNNEI. V shed 8 bases and J 5 bases; nucleotides not matched to a gene: 8. Here the CDR3 DNA reads TGTGCCAGCGGGTTACAGGGGATTTATGGCTACACCTTC. Amino acid sequence: CASGLQGIYGYTF.

This clonotype turned up a few times. V is TRBV12-3 or TRBV12-4 and J is TRBJ1-1, with 8 bases aligning to TRBD1. The V and J ends lost 6 bases and 6 bases, in that order; junction bases with no gene match: 15. The CDR3 has 16 residues. The CDR3 protein is CASSPLLMTGEPEAFF. The CDR3 DNA is TGTGCCAGCAGCCCCCTCCTGATGACAGGGGAGCCTGAAGCTTTCTTT.

This clonotype was found many times. The chain uses TRBV5-1 and TRBJ2-5; 7 bases are a match to TRBD1. This CDR3 has 14 residues. Germline CDR1 SGHRS, CDR2 YFSETQ. Germline trimming cut 1 base from V and 5 bases from J; bases unmatched to any gene: 5. The CDR3 region is CASSLQQGDETQYF. The CDR3 DNA reads as TGCGCCAGCAGCTTGCAGCAGGGGGATGAGACCCAGTACTTC.

At least ten counts were recorded for this clonotype. The chain employs TRBV19 and TRBJ2-1; D may match TRBD1 or TRBD2 (6 bases each). This CDR3 contains 14 residues. Trimming shortened V by 5 bases and J by 9 bases, and 17 bases separated the two germline ends. Per the germline V gene, CDR1 is LNHDA and CDR2 is SQIVND (reference sequence). CDR3 nucleotide sequence: TGTGCCAGTAGTCCGACAGGTACCGGGGGTGAGCAGTTCTTC. Protein product: CASSPTGTGGEQFF.

This clonotype has only a few counts. The chain joins TRBV30 to TRBJ1-1; maybe TRBD1 (5 bases). Germline V CDR1 and CDR2: GTSNPN, SVGIG (reference sequence). Trimming cost V 4 bases and J 11 bases, with 17 bases left between them. The CDR3 has 12 amino acids. CDR3 amino acids: CAWIAQGLWAFF. CDR3 nucleotide sequence: TGTGCCTGGATTGCGCAGGGTTTATGGGCTTTCTTT.